The 14 T cell receptor beta chains below were found in one sample sequenced in a study of blood T cell repertoires in COVID-19. Sequencing was performed with immunoSEQ multiplex PCR; in TCRdb, only in-frame clones are kept and a portion is missing. The sample has 120,000 or so clones, 80% to 85% seen once. Sequencing was done on a sample of PBMCs or T cells enriched from blood (not recorded which). The receptors were sampled from a woman aged 25 to 39 who had recovered from COVID-19.

The V call is TRBV7-7, the J call TRBJ2-2, with TRBD2 matching 12 bases. The V segment lost 5 bases and the J segment 7 bases; nucleotides outside the gene matches: 8. This CDR3 contains 16 residues. Germline CDR1 is SSHAT and CDR2 is FNYEAQ (reference sequence). In DNA, the CDR3 is TGTGCCAGCAGCCCACGGACTAGCGGGATAGGCGGGGAGCTGTTTTTT. Protein product: CASSPRTSGIGGELFF.

This clone was seen a single time. The chain is built from TRBV5-4 and TRBJ1-5; possible D gene TRBD1, 5 bases. Germline V gene data show CDR1 as SGHNT and CDR2 as YYREEE (reference sequence). There are 19 residues in the CDR3. Trimming removed 0 bases at V and 0 bases at J, with 19 bases between. CDR3 nucleotides: TGTGCCAGCAGCTTGGCCGGGCGTATGGGGCATTATAGCAATCAGCCCCAGCATTTT. Translation: CASSLAGRMGHYSNQPQHF.

V is TRBV27 and J is TRBJ2-2; 8 nucleotides line up with TRBD1. With 5 bases clipped from V and 1 base from J, the junction kept 12 bases outside the gene matches. The CDR3 spans 18 residues. In germline, CDR1 is MNHEY, CDR2 SMNVEV (reference sequence). CDR3 bases: TGTGCCAGCAGTGCCCACCCCACCGACAGGGGGAACACCGGGGAGCTGTTTTTT. Translated, it gives CASSAHPTDRGNTGELFF.

The rearrangement links TRBV6-6 to TRBJ2-7; 10 bases map to TRBD1. This CDR3 is built from 15 residues. The V gene's germline CDR1 is MNHNY and CDR2 SVGAGI (reference sequence). The trim removed 3 bases at V and 4 bases at J, leaving 6 bases unmatched. Here the CDR3 DNA reads TGTGCCAGCAGTTATCTCGGGACAGGGGCTTACGAGCAGTACTTC. Its protein product is CASSYLGTGAYEQYF.

The chain combines TRBV6-5 with TRBJ2-2; D might be TRBD1 (5 bases). The CDR3 has 14 amino acids. Deletions cut 2 bases from V and 4 bases from J, with 8 bases between. Germline V gives CDR1 MNHEY, CDR2 SVGAGI. The CDR3 loop reads CASSYGAVTGELFF. DNA for the CDR3: TGTGCCAGCAGTTACGGGGCCGTCACCGGGGAGCTGTTTTTT.

The chain links TRBV29-1 to TRBJ2-3; D uncertain. The V gene's germline CDR1 is SQVTM and CDR2 ANQGSEA. The V and J ends lost 7 bases and 3 bases respectively, with 8 bases between them. This CDR3 is 11 amino acids long. The CDR3 DNA is TGCAGCGCTGCCGCGACAGATACGCAGTATTTT. This codes for CSAAATDTQYF.

The chain carries TRBV12-3 or TRBV12-4 and TRBJ1-1, with a weak D call TRBD1 (5 bases). This CDR3 contains 13 residues. The V gene lost 2 bases and the J gene lost 9 bases, with 13 bases spanning the gap. The CDR3 reads CASSLSGANQAFF. The CDR3 DNA reads TGTGCCAGCAGTTTAAGCGGGGCCAACCAAGCTTTCTTT.

V usage is TRBV28 and J usage is TRBJ2-1; 9 nucleotides agree with TRBD1. V shed 7 bases, J shed 6 bases, and the junction held 10 bases outside the gene matches. The CDR3 extends over 15 amino acids. Germline CDR1 and CDR2: MDHEN and SYDVKM. The CDR3 bases are TGTGCCAGCATCCTCCGGGACAGGGTTCTCAATGAGCAGTTCTTC. The encoded protein is CASILRDRVLNEQFF.

The chain carries TRBV5-1 and TRBJ1-2, with a weak D call TRBD1 (5 bases). Trimming left V 9 bases short and J 5 bases short, with 20 bases between. This CDR3 has 14 amino acids. Per germline, CDR1 SGHRS and CDR2 YFSETQ. This chain's CDR3 is CATSSGPGQYGYTF. CDR3 nucleotide sequence: TGCGCCACCTCCTCCGGGCCAGGGCAATATGGCTACACCTTC.

This clone was seen ten or more times. The V gene is TRBV18, the J gene TRBJ1-2, with 9 positions matching TRBD1. With 6 bases clipped from V and 5 bases from J, the junction kept 10 bases outside the gene matches. The CDR3 has 15 residues. The germline gives CDR1 KGHSH, CDR2 LQKENI. As DNA, the CDR3 is TGTGCCAGCTCTGACCGGGACAGGGTCGGGTATGGCTACACCTTC. Its protein is CASSDRDRVGYGYTF.

The rearrangement uses TRBV4-2 and TRBJ2-3; 16 bases align to TRBD2. The V and J ends lost 5 bases and 1 base, in that order; junction bases with no gene match: 6. Germline values: CDR1 LGHNA, CDR2 YNFKEQ. The CDR3 is made up of 18 amino acids. CDR3 residues: CASSSGLAGGPGTDTQYF. CDR3 in DNA: TGTGCCAGCAGCTCGGGACTAGCGGGAGGGCCGGGCACAGATACGCAGTATTTT.

This sequence joins TRBV19 and TRBJ2-7; TRBD1 agrees at 7 bases. Germline V gives CDR1 LNHDA, CDR2 SQIVND (reference sequence). J gave up 7 bases and V 4 bases, and 10 bases lay outside the gene matches. The CDR3 has 14 amino acids. CDR3 sequence reads: CASSNTGVPGEQYF. The DNA of the CDR3 is TGTGCCAGTAGTAATACAGGGGTGCCTGGGGAGCAGTACTTC.

The chain joins TRBV5-5 to TRBJ1-3; 8 bases match TRBD1. Germline loops: CDR1 SGHKS, CDR2 YYEKEE (reference sequence). The trim removed 0 bases at V and 0 bases at J, leaving 5 bases unmatched. The CDR3 spans 17 residues. The CDR3 region is CASSLEAGGYSGNTIYF. CDR3 nucleotides: TGTGCCAGCAGCTTGGAGGCAGGGGGCTACTCTGGAAACACCATATATTTT.

The J gene is TRBJ1-5, the V gene TRBV27, with D unclear. CDR3 length equals 14 residues. Germline CDR1 MNHEY, CDR2 SMNVEV (reference sequence). Trimming shortened V by 6 bases and J by 0 bases, and 9 bases separated the two germline ends. The CDR3 is CASRMRGSNQPQHF. The CDR3 nucleotides are TGTGCCAGCAGGATGCGGGGTAGCAATCAGCCCCAGCATTTT.